The rows below give T cell receptor beta chains drawn from one sample of a study of blood T cell repertoires in COVID-19. The table came from immunoSEQ multiplex PCR; TCRdb's copy has only in-frame clones and leaves some out. The sample lists 150,000 to 200,000 clones, under 80% occurring once. Sample: peripheral blood. These receptors all stem from a man between 65 and 85 years old with acute or convalescent COVID-19. The conserved cysteine and the conserved F or W are not part of the CDR3 here. A D gene is named only where the DNA matches it firmly. For some rows the clone size is stated as once, few or many, or as a class when expanded; others skip it.

-	TRBD2	TRBJ2-1	TRBV14	ASSQERLAGFYNEQF
-	-	TRBJ1-2	TRBV7-6	ASSLAGPGYGYT
-	-	TRBJ2-4	TRBV25-1	ASSVGQTLAKNIQY
many	TRBD1	TRBJ2-7	TRBV6-2/TRBV6-3	ASSRDRDRGGEQY
-	-	TRBJ1-5	TRBV6-5	ASSASRGDNQPQH
few	TRBD2	TRBJ2-3	TRBV7-2	ASSPSSGRAVDTQY
-	TRBD1	TRBJ1-4	TRBV25-1	ASSESEGTGHEKLF
-	-	TRBJ2-5	TRBV11-2	ASSLEAGWKTQY
-	-	TRBJ1-4	TRBV12-3/TRBV12-4	ASSQGYEKLF
-	-	TRBJ2-2	TRBV7-3	ASRRDSANTGELF
-	-	TRBJ2-2	TRBV4-3	ASSQDEGATGELF
once	-	TRBJ2-3	TRBV19	ASSIGRGSTDTQY
-	TRBD1	TRBJ1-1	TRBV28	ASSLLTGGRAF